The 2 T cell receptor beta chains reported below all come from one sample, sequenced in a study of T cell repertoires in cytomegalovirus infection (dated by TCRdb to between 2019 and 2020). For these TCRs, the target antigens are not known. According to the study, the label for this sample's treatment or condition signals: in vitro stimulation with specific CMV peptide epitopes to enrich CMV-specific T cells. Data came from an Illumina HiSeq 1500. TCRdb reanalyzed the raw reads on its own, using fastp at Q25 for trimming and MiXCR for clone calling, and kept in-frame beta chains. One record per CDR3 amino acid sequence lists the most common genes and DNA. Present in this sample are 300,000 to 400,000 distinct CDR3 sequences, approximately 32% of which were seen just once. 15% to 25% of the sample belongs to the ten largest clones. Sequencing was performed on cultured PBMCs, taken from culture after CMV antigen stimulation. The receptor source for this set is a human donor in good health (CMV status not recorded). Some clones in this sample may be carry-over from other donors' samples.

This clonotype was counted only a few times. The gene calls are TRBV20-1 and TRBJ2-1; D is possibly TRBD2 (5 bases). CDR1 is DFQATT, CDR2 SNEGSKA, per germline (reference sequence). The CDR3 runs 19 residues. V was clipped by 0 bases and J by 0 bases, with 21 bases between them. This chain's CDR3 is CSARDIGPAREHSYNEQFF. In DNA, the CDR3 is TGCAGTGCTAGAGATATCGGGCCAGCTAGGGAGCACTCCTACAATGAGCAGTTCTTC.

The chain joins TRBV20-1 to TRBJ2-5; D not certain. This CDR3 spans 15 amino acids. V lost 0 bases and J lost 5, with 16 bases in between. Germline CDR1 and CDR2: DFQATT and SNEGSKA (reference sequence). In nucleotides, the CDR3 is TGCAGTGCTAGAGATGGGTTCTCTAGTAGGGAGACCCAGTACTTC. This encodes CSARDGFSSRETQYF.